This T cell receptor beta chain stems from a study of human T cells and chemical hapten exposure. Study-wide results and caveats: Sensitization with DPC brought no change to TCRs above 1 in 1000 in frequency.

CDR3 size: 17 residues. Per the germline V gene, CDR1 is SEHNR and CDR2 is FQNEAQ (reference sequence). With V trimmed by 4 bases and J by 3 bases, 12 bases remained unmatched. The time point: patch test 1, 2 weeks after DPC sensitization. Treatment given: therapeutic diphenylcyclopropenone sensitization with weekly scalp DPC. Every donor had alopecia and was 18 to 70 years old; all were suitable for DPC. Unfractionated whole blood was the source of the extracted total RNA. This clonotype came up a few times. What it recognizes is unknown. Using its own MiXCR run on the RACE reads, TCRdb lists one record per CDR3 protein. The sample lists 150,000 to 200,000 distinct CDR3 sequences, about 15% seen once, with about 1.7% in the top ten.

The chain has TRBV7-9 and TRBJ2-7, with 10 bases matching TRBD2. The receptor was isolated from a woman aged 30 to 39 with alopecia areata. Some clones in this sample may be carry-over from other donors' samples. Sequencing was performed on whole blood, taken in connection with sensitization to the hapten diphenylcyclopropenone (DPC). CDR3 loop: CASSSGLAVGPLYEQYF. Here the CDR3 DNA reads TGTGCCAGCAGCTCCGGACTAGCGGTGGGACCCCTCTACGAGCAGTACTTC.